This T cell receptor beta chain was identified in a study of Ad26.COV2.S vaccination and SARS-CoV-2 variants. Only in-frame clones appear in the TCRdb table, and some are missing; sequencing was by immunoSEQ multiplex PCR. Of a few hundred thousand clones listed, around 85% were seen once; the top ten hold nearly 3%. CDR1 is LNHDA, CDR2 SQIVND, per germline (reference sequence). CDR3 size: 15 residues. V was cut by 6 bases and J by 0 bases, with 14 bases left in between. Sample treatment: roughly 20 received Ad26.COV2.S at low or high dose, single or two shots; roughly five received placebo; per-sample allocation not given. Day 63 after the first vaccine or placebo injection was the time point for sampling.

This sample comprised peripheral blood, obtained in a trial of Ad26.COV2.S vaccine versus placebo. V is TRBV19 and J is TRBJ2-5, with unresolved D. This receptor was taken from a person between 18 and 65 years old who received the Ad26.COV2.S COVID-19 vaccine or a placebo. This CDR3 reads CASRPAQSNQETQYF. The CDR3 DNA is TGTGCCAGTAGACCAGCCCAGAGTAACCAAGAGACCCAGTACTTC.